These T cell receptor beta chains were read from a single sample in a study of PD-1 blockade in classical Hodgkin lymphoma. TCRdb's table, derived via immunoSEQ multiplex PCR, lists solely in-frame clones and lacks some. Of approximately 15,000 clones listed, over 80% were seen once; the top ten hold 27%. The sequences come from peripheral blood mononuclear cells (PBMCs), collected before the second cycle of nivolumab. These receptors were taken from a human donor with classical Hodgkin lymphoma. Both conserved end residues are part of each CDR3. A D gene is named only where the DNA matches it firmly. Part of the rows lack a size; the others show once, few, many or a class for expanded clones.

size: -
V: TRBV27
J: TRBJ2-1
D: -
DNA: TGTGCCAGCACCCCACTCTCGCGTGGTTACAATGAGCAGTTCTTC
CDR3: CASTPLSRGYNEQFF

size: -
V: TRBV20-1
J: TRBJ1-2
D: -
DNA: TGCAGTGCTAGGGCAGGCTATGGCTACACCTTC
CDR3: CSARAGYGYTF

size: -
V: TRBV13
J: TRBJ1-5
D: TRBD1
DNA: TGTGCCAGCAGATCAAGGACAGGGTGGAATCAGCCCCAGCATTTT
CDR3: CASRSRTGWNQPQHF

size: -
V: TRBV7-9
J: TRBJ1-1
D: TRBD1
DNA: TGTGCCAGCAGCTCCAGGAGACAGGGGAACACTGAAGCTTTCTTT
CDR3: CASSSRRQGNTEAFF

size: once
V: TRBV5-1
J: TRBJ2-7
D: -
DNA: TGCGCCAGCAGCCCGGGCAGCCCCTACGAGCAGTACTTC
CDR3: CASSPGSPYEQYF

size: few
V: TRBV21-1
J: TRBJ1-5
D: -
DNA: TGTGCCAGCAGGGGGTATCAGCCCCAGCATTTT
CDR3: CASRGYQPQHF

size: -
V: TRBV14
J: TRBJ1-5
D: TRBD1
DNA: TGTGCCAGCAGCCCGCGGACAGGGCGTCAGCCCCAGCATTTT
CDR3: CASSPRTGRQPQHF

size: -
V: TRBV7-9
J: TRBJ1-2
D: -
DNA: TGTGCCAGCAGCGGAACAGGGAAGGGCTACACCTTC
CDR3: CASSGTGKGYTF

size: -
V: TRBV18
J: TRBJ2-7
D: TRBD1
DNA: TGTGCCAGCTCACCGGGGACAGGGGATTCCTACGAGCAGTACTTC
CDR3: CASSPGTGDSYEQYF

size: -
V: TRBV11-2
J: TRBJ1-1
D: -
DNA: TGTGCCAGCAGCAAGGGGATGAACACTGAAGCTTTCTTT
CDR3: CASSKGMNTEAFF

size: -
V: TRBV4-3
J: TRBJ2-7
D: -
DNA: TGCGCCAGCAGCCAAGGAGGGGACTACGAGCAGTACTTC
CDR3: CASSQGGDYEQYF

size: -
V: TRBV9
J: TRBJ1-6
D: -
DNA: TGTGCCAGCAGCCCCCGAGATGGGCCAGCCGATAATTCACCCCTCCACTTT
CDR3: CASSPRDGPADNSPLHF

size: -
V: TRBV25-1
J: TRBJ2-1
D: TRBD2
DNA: TGTGCCAGCAGTGTAGCGGGGACCTACAATGAGCAGTTCTTC
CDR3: CASSVAGTYNEQFF

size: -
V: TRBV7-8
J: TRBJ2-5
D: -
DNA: TGTGCCAGCAGGTTGGGGCGGGTTAACCAAGAGACCCAGTACTTC
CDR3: CASRLGRVNQETQYF

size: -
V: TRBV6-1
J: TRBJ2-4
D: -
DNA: TGTGCCAGCAGTCCGGGACTCAGGGGCATTCAGTACTTC
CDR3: CASSPGLRGIQYF

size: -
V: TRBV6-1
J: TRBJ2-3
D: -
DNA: TGTGCCAGCCAAGGAATCAACGCAGATACGCAGTATTTT
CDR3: CASQGINADTQYF

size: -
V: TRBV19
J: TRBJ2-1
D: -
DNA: TGTGCCAGTAGCCGCCGGAGCTCCTACAATGAGCAGTTCTTC
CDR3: CASSRRSSYNEQFF

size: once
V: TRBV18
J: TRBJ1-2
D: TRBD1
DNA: TGTGCCAGCTCATCCCCGACAGGGCGTTTGGGAGGCTACACCTTC
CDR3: CASSSPTGRLGGYTF

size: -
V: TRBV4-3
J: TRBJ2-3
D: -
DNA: TGCGCCAGCAGCCAAGACCAGGGGGATACGCAGTATTTT
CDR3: CASSQDQGDTQYF

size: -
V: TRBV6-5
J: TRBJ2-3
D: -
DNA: TGTGCCAGCAGTTACTCGGGCACAGATACGCAGTATTTT
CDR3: CASSYSGTDTQYF

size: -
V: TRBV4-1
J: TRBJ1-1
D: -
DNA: TGCGCCAGCAGCCATCTACAGTCAATGAACACTGAAGCTTTCTTT
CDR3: CASSHLQSMNTEAFF

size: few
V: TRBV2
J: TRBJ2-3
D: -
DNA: TGTGCCAGCAGCTTAGTAGGCGGGGCAGGAGATACGCAGTATTTT
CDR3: CASSLVGGAGDTQYF

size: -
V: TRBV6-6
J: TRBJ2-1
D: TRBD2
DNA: TGTGCCAGCGGAGCGGGAGACCAGTTCTTC
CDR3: CASGAGDQFF

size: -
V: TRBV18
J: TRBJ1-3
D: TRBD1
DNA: TGTGCCAGCTCACTCCGGGACAGGGTTACTGGAAACACCATATATTTT
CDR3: CASSLRDRVTGNTIYF

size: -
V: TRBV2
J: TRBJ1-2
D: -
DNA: TGTGCCAGCACTGAGGGAGGGAACTATGGCTACACCTTC
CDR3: CASTEGGNYGYTF

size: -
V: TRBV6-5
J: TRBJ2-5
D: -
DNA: TGTGCCAGCAGCCCCGTGGTTCGAGAGACCCAGTACTTC
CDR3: CASSPVVRETQYF

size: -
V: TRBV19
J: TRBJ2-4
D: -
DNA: TGTGCCAGTAGTCCACACAGGGACGTGAACATTCAGTACTTC
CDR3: CASSPHRDVNIQYF

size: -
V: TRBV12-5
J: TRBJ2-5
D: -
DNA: TGTGCTAGTGGTTTGGGGAGTGGCGGAATGCAAGAGACCCAGTACTTC
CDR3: CASGLGSGGMQETQYF

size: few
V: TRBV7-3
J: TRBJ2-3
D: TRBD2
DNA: TGTGCCAGCAGCACCACGGGACTAGGCACAGATACGCAGTATTTT
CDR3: CASSTTGLGTDTQYF

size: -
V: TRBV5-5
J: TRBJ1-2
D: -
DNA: TGTGCCAGCAGCTTAGGGACCTATGGCTACACCTTC
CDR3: CASSLGTYGYTF

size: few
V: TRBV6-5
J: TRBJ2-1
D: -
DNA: TGTGCCAGCAGCCTCGGGTATCCAAGCACTGAGCAGTTCTTC
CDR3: CASSLGYPSTEQFF

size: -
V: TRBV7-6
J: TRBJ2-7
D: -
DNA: TGTGCCAGCAGCTTAGACTCCCCAAAGGGCGAGCAGTACTTC
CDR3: CASSLDSPKGEQYF

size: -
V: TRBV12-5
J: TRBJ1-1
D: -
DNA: TGTGCTAGTGGATATCGTTCGAACACTGAAGCTTTCTTT
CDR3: CASGYRSNTEAFF

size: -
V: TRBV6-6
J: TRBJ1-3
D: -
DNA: TGTGCCAGCACCCAGGATCTAAACACCATATATTTT
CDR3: CASTQDLNTIYF

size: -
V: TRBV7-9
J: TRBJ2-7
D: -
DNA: TGTGCCAGCAGCCGCGAGTCCTACGAGCAGTACTTC
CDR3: CASSRESYEQYF

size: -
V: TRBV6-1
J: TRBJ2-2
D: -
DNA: TGTGCCAGCAGTAGATTGAACGGGGAGCTGTTTTTT
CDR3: CASSRLNGELFF

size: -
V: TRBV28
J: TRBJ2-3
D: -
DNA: TGTGCCAGCAGTTTACAGGGTCCAGATACGCAGTATTTT
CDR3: CASSLQGPDTQYF

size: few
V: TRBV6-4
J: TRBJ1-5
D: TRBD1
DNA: TGTGCCAGCAGTGAAACAGGGGGCAATCAGCCCCAGCATTTT
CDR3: CASSETGGNQPQHF

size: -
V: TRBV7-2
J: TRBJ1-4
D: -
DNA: TGTGCCAGCAGCTTAGTAGGGCGGGGGGAAAAACTGTTTTTT
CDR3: CASSLVGRGEKLFF

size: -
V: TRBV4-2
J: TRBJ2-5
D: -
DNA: TGTGCCAGCAGCCAAGCTGGGAAGACCCAGTACTTC
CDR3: CASSQAGKTQYF

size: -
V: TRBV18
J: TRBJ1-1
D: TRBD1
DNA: TGTGCCAGCTCACCAGTGGGACAGCCAAACACTGAAGCTTTCTTT
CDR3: CASSPVGQPNTEAFF